This TCR beta chain comes out of a study of T cell responses to AZD1222 COVID-19 vaccine. The method was immunoSEQ multiplex PCR; TCRdb's version includes in-frame clones alone and lacks a portion of them. The sample yields about 150,000 clones, roughly 90% seen once. The sequence came from an adult in good health. Sequenced here: peripheral blood, sampled on day 0 of AZD1222 vaccination.

The CDR3 region is CASSLFGSGNTIYF. CDR3 nucleotide sequence: TGCGCCAGCAGCTTGTTCGGGTCTGGAAACACCATATATTTT. J is TRBJ1-3 and V is TRBV5-1; unclear D gene. CDR3 length equals 14 residues. V was shortened by 1 base and J by 1 base, with 6 bases between the two germline ends. Germline CDR1 and CDR2: SGHRS and YFSETQ.